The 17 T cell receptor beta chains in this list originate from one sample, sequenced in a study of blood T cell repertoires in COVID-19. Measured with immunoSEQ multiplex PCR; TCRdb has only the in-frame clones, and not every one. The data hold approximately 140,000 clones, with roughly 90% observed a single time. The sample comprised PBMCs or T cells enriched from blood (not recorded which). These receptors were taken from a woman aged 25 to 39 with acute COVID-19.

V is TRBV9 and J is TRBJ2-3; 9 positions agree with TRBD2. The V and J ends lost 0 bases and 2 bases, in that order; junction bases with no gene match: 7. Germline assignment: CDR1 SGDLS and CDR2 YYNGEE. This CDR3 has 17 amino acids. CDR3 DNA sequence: TGTGCCAGCAGCGTAGACGCGGCGGGAGGGCTCACAGATACGCAGTATTTT. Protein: CASSVDAAGGLTDTQYF.

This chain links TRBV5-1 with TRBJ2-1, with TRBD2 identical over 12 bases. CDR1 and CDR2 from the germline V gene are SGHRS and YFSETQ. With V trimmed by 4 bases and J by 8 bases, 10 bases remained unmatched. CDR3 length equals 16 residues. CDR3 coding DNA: TGCGCCAGCAGCCTGGACACTAGCGGGAGGAATGATGAGCAGTTCTTC. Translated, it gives CASSLDTSGRNDEQFF.

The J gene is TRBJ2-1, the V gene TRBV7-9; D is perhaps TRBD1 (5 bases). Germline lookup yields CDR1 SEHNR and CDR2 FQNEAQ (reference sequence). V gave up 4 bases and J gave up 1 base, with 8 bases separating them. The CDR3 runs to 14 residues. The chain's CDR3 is CASSSRGSYNEQFF. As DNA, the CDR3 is TGTGCCAGCAGCTCAAGGGGATCCTACAATGAGCAGTTCTTC.

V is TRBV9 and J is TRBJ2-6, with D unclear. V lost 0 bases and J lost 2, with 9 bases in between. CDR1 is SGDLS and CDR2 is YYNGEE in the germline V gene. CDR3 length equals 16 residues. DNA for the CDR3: TGTGCCAGCAGCGTAGTATATGGCACTGGGGCCAACGTCCTGACTTTC. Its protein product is CASSVVYGTGANVLTF.

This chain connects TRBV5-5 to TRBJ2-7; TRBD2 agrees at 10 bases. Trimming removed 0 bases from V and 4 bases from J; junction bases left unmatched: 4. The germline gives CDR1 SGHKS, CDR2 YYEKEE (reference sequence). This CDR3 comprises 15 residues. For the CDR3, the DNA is TGTGCCAGCAGCTTGGAAGCGGGAGGGCTTTACGAGCAGTACTTC. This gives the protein CASSLEAGGLYEQYF.

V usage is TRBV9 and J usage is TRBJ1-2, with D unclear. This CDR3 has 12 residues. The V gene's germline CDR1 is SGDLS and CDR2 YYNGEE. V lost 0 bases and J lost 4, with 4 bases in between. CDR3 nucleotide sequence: TGTGCCAGCAGCGTAGACGGCTATGGCTACACCTTC. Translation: CASSVDGYGYTF.

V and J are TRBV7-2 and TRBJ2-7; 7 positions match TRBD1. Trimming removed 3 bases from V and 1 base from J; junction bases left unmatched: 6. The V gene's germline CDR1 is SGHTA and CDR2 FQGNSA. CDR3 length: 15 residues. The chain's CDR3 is CASSFQGTASYEQYF. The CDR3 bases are TGTGCCAGCAGCTTCCAGGGGACAGCATCCTACGAGCAGTACTTC.

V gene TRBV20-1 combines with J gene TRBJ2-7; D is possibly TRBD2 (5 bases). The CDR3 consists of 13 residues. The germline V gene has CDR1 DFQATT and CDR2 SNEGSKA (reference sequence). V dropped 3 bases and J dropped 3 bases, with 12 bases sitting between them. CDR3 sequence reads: CSASGEWDYEQYF. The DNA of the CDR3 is TGCAGTGCTAGTGGGGAGTGGGACTACGAGCAGTACTTC.

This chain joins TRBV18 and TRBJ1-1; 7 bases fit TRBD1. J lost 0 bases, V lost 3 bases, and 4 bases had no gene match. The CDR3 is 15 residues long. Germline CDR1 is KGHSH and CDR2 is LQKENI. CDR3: CASSPRGSLNTEAFF. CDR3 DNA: TGTGCCAGCTCACCCAGGGGGTCCTTGAACACTGAAGCTTTCTTT.

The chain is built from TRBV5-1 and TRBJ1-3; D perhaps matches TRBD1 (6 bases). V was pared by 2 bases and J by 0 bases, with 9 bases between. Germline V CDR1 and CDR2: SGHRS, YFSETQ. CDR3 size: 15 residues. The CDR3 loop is CASSLGQISGNTIYF. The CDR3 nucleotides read TGCGCCAGCAGCTTAGGACAGATCTCTGGAAACACCATATATTTT.

The CDR3 loop is CATLTAKGKLFF. In DNA form, the CDR3 reads TGTGCCACCCTGACAGCTAAGGGAAAACTGTTTTTT. V usage is TRBV27 and J usage is TRBJ1-4, with D possibly being TRBD1 (5 bases). V lost 10 bases, J lost 10 bases, and 16 bases lay in between. CDR3 length: 12 amino acids. Germline V gene lookup returns CDR1 MNHEY and CDR2 SMNVEV (reference sequence). Combining the CDR3 with reference TRBV27 and TRBJ1-4 gives the whole variable domain EAQVTQNPRYLITVTGKKLTVTCSQNMNHEYMSWYRQDPGLGLRQIYYSMNVEVTDKGDVPEGYKVSRKEKRNFPLILESPSPNQTSLYFCATLTAKGKLFFGSGTQLSVL.

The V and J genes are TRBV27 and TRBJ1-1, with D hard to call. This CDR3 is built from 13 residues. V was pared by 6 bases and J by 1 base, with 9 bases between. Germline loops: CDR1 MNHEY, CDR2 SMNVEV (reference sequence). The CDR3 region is CASRRTENTEAFF. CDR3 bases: TGTGCCAGCAGACGGACTGAGAACACTGAAGCTTTCTTT.

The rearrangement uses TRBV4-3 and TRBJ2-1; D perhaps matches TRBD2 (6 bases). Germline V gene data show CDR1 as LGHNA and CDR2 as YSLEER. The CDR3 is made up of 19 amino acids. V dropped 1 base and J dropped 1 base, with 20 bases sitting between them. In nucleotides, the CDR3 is TGCGCCAGCAGCCAAGCCGCCCTCGGTGCCGGGGGATCCTACAATGAGCAGTTCTTC. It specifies CASSQAALGAGGSYNEQFF.

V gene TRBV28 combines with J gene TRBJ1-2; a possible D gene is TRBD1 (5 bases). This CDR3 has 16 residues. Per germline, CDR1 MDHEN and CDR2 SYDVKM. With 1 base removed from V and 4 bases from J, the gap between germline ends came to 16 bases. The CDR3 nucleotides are TGTGCCAGCAGTTTATCCTCTCAGGGCACCTTCTATGGCTACACCTTC. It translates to CASSLSSQGTFYGYTF.

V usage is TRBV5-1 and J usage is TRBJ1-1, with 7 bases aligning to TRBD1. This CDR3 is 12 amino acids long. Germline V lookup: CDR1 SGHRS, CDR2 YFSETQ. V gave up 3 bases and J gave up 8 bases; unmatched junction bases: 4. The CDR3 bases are TGCGCCAGCAGCTACCCGGGACAGGAAGCTTTCTTT. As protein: CASSYPGQEAFF.

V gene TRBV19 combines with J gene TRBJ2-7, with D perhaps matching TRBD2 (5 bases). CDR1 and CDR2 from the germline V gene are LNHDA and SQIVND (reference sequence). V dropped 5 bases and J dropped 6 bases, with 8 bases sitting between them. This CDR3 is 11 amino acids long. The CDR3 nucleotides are TGTGCCAGTAGTGGAGGTTCCGAGCAGTACTTC. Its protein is CASSGGSEQYF. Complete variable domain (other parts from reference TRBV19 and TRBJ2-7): DGGITQSPKYLFRKEGQNVTLSCEQNLNHDAMYWYRQDPGQGLRLIYYSQIVNDFQKGDIAEGYSVSREKKESFPLTVTSAQKNPTAFYLCASSGGSEQYFGPGTRLTVT.

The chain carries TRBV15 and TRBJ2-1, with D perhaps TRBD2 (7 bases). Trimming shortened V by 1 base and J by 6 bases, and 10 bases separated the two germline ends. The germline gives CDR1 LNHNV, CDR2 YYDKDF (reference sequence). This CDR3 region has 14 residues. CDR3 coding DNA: TGTGCCACCAGCAGAGCGGGGGGCCGCAATGAGCAGTTCTTC. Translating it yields CATSRAGGRNEQFF.